These 7 T cell receptor beta chains were all obtained from the same sample, sequenced in a study of cytomegalovirus exposure and HLA in healthy donors. Amplification used 60 Vbeta primers and 13 Jbeta primers. TCRdb keeps only in-frame clones here, not all; method: immunoSEQ multiplex PCR. This sample has under 130,000 clones, with 74% found just once. Sequences were obtained from PBMCs. The receptors here all came from a man aged 50 or older in good health and CMV-seropositive.

V usage is TRBV6-1 and J usage is TRBJ2-5; 12 nucleotides line up with TRBD1. The CDR3 runs to 14 residues. J was trimmed by 9 bases and V by 7 bases; bases with no gene match: 9. The germline gives CDR1 MNHNS, CDR2 SASEGT. CDR3 sequence reads: CASTRDRGRRAQYF. The CDR3 DNA follows: TGTGCCAGCACCCGGGACAGGGGGCGCAGGGCCCAGTACTTC.

The rearrangement joins TRBV5-4 to TRBJ2-7; 9 bases align to TRBD1. The CDR3 has 15 amino acids. V lost 4 bases to trimming and J lost 0 bases; unmatched junction nucleotides: 5. Germline V gene sequence: CDR1 SGHNT, CDR2 YYREEE (reference sequence). Here the CDR3 reads CASSPGTGSSYEQYF. In nucleotides, the CDR3 is TGTGCCAGCAGCCCGGGGACAGGGAGCTCCTACGAGCAGTACTTC. Based on the CDR3 plus reference TRBV5-4 and TRBJ2-7, the full variable domain is ETGVTQSPTHLIKTRGQQVTLRCSSQSGHNTVSWYQQALGQGPQFIFQYYREEENGRGNFPPRFSGLQFPNYSSELNVNALELDDSALYLCASSPGTGSSYEQYFGPGTRLTVT.

The chain is built from TRBV25-1 and TRBJ2-2; perhaps TRBD2 as D (6 bases). Between the trimmed V and J ends, which lost 5 bases and 5 bases, there was a span of 15 bases. The CDR3 has 15 amino acids. CDR1 is MGHDK and CDR2 is SYGVNS in the germline V gene. CDR3: CASSPRGPGTGELFF. The CDR3 nucleotides read TGTGCCAGCAGTCCGCGGGGTCCGGGGACCGGGGAGCTGTTTTTT.

The chain recombines TRBV30 with TRBJ2-7, with TRBD2 matching 9 bases. This CDR3 contains 13 residues. Germline V lookup: CDR1 GTSNPN, CDR2 SVGIG (reference sequence). The trim removed 6 bases at V and 4 bases at J, leaving 7 bases unmatched. The DNA for the CDR3 is TGTGCCTGCCTGACTAGCGGAGTTTACGAGCAGTACTTC. The encoded protein is CACLTSGVYEQYF. The full variable domain, with the rest looked up from reference TRBV30 and TRBJ2-7, is SQTIHQWPATLVQPVGSPLSLECTVEGTSNPNLYWYRQAAGRGLQLLFYSVGIGQISSEVPQNLSASRPQDRQFILSSKKLLLSDSGFYLCACLTSGVYEQYFGPGTRLTVT.

This clone was seen only a few times. The chain couples TRBV19 to TRBJ1-2; D is perhaps TRBD1 (5 bases). The V and J ends lost 6 bases and 4 bases respectively, with 15 bases between them. Germline lookup yields CDR1 LNHDA and CDR2 SQIVND (reference sequence). The CDR3 contains 14 residues. The CDR3 region is CASSGQEGFYGYTF. CDR3 coding DNA: TGTGCCAGTAGCGGACAAGAAGGATTCTATGGCTACACCTTC.

V gene TRBV4-2 combines with J gene TRBJ2-7; D is perhaps TRBD1 (7 bases). V was clipped by 4 bases and J by 1 base, with 17 bases between them. Germline V gene sequence: CDR1 LGHNA, CDR2 YNFKEQ. The CDR3 consists of 16 residues. CDR3 sequence reads: CASSRGTALRSYEQYF. CDR3 nucleotide sequence: TGTGCCAGCAGCCGCGGGACAGCCCTCCGTTCCTACGAGCAGTACTTC.

V usage is TRBV7-6 and J usage is TRBJ2-5; 8 bases match TRBD1. This CDR3 is built from 15 residues. With 2 bases clipped from V and 5 bases from J, the junction kept 7 bases outside the gene matches. Germline CDR1 is SGHVS and CDR2 is FNYEAQ. In nucleotides, the CDR3 is TGTGCCAGCAGCTTAAAGGCAGGGGGCGCGGAGACCCAGTACTTC. This gives the protein CASSLKAGGAETQYF.